These 21 T cell receptor beta chains originate from one sample sequenced in a study of identical twins. TCRdb itself ran the 5' RACE reads through MiXCR, one entry per CDR3 protein. The sample has 750,000 to 950,000 distinct CDR3 sequences, 10% to 15% seen once. The same sample was also used in a study of yellow fever vaccine responses in identical twins.

Material: PBMCs. The receptors were gathered from a woman under 30 in good health.

The chain joins TRBV28 to TRBJ2-1; TRBD2 matches at 9 bases. The CDR3 spans 17 residues. CDR1 and CDR2 (germline): MDHEN, SYDVKM. V was pared by 3 bases and J by 1 base, with 7 bases of the junction left unmatched. CDR3 nucleotides: TGTGCCAGCAGTTTGGAAGCTAGCGGGGAGTCCTACAATGAGCAGTTCTTC. Protein: CASSLEASGESYNEQFF.

This clonotype came up many times. The genes are TRBV6-1 and TRBJ1-5; 10 bases map to TRBD1. This CDR3 is 16 amino acids long. From germline, CDR1 is MNHNS and CDR2 SASEGT. V was pared by 5 bases and J by 2 bases, with 6 bases of the junction left unmatched. The CDR3 region has the DNA TGTGCCAGCAGTCCGCGACAGGGGGCTGGCAATCAGCCCCAGCATTTT. Protein sequence: CASSPRQGAGNQPQHF.

The chain has TRBV6-6 and TRBJ2-3; 7 bases are a match to TRBD2. The V segment lost 2 bases and the J segment 6 bases; nucleotides outside the gene matches: 2. This CDR3 has 13 residues. CDR1 is MNHNY and CDR2 is SVGAGI in the germline V gene (reference sequence). The CDR3 loop is CASSYGGDDTQYF. The CDR3 DNA reads as TGTGCCAGCAGTTACGGGGGGGATGATACGCAGTATTTT.

This clonotype was observed a handful of times. The rearrangement joins TRBV7-2 to TRBJ1-6; TRBD1 agrees at 9 bases. V gave up 5 bases and J gave up 10 bases; unmatched junction bases: 9. Germline loops: CDR1 SGHTA, CDR2 FQGNSA. CDR3 length equals 15 residues. DNA of the CDR3: TGTGCCAGCAGCCGAACAACAGGGGGCCGATCACCCCTCCACTTT. Its protein product is CASSRTTGGRSPLHF.

This clonotype was counted between two and nine times. V usage is TRBV29-1 and J usage is TRBJ2-2; 14 bases match TRBD2. CDR1 and CDR2 from the germline V gene are SQVTM and ANQGSEA. The V and J ends lost 5 bases and 0 bases, in that order; junction bases with no gene match: 5. This CDR3 region has 17 residues. The DNA of the CDR3 is TGCAGCGTTAGCGGACTAGCGGGAGGACCGAACACCGGGGAGCTGTTTTTT. Its protein is CSVSGLAGGPNTGELFF.

The rearrangement uses TRBV27 and TRBJ2-1; 9 bases match TRBD2. J gave up 5 bases and V 0 bases, and 8 bases lay outside the gene matches. Per the germline V gene, CDR1 is MNHEY and CDR2 is SMNVEV (reference sequence). This CDR3 comprises 17 residues. CDR3 protein: CASSLSLGGRGHNEQFF. CDR3 nucleotides: TGTGCCAGCAGTTTATCCCTAGGCGGGAGGGGACACAATGAGCAGTTCTTC.

The V call is TRBV5-6, the J call TRBJ2-1; 9 bases agree with TRBD1. CDR3 size: 19 residues. In germline, CDR1 is SGHDT, CDR2 YYEEEE. Germline trimming cut 4 bases from V and 4 bases from J; bases unmatched to any gene: 18. CDR3 loop: CASSRTGQGLDKFYNEQFF. The CDR3 nucleotides read TGTGCCAGCAGCAGAACCGGACAGGGGTTAGACAAATTTTACAATGAGCAGTTCTTC.

The chain couples TRBV18 to TRBJ2-1; D uncertain. Germline CDR1 KGHSH, CDR2 LQKENI. This CDR3 spans 14 amino acids. The ends were cut back, 0 bases at V and 7 bases at J, with 10 bases in the middle. CDR3 amino acids: CASSPPGPVNEQFF. The DNA of the CDR3 is TGTGCCAGCTCACCACCGGGTCCTGTAAATGAGCAGTTCTTC.

The gene calls are TRBV6-1 and TRBJ2-7, with a weak D call TRBD2 (5 bases). CDR1 is MNHNS and CDR2 is SASEGT in the germline V gene. Trimming removed 5 bases from V and 2 bases from J, with 19 bases in between. The CDR3 length is 16 residues. In nucleotides, the CDR3 is TGTGCCAGCAGTACCCCCTGGGCGGGCCGAACCTACGAGCAGTACTTC. Its translation is CASSTPWAGRTYEQYF.

The table lists this clonotype with a few counts. The J gene is TRBJ1-1, the V gene TRBV19, with 8 bases fitting TRBD1. Germline assignment: CDR1 LNHDA and CDR2 SQIVND (reference sequence). This CDR3 contains 16 residues. V lost 5 bases and J lost 0; bases outside the gene matches: 8. CDR3 sequence (DNA): TGTGCCAGTAGTCCCAGACAGGGGAGAGTGAACACTGAAGCTTTCTTT. This gives the protein CASSPRQGRVNTEAFF.

This clonotype showed up just a few times. The V gene is TRBV19, the J gene TRBJ1-5; TRBD1 aligns across 9 bases. Germline V gene data show CDR1 as LNHDA and CDR2 as SQIVND (reference sequence). The ends lost 8 bases at V and 4 bases at J; junction bases unmatched: 6. The CDR3 covers 14 residues. CDR3 in DNA: TGTGCCAGTCACCGGGACAGGGCGAATCAGCCCCAGCATTTT. It specifies CASHRDRANQPQHF. The entire variable domain, with the rest obtained from reference TRBV19 and TRBJ1-5, is as follows: DGGITQSPKYLFRKEGQNVTLSCEQNLNHDAMYWYRQDPGQGLRLIYYSQIVNDFQKGDIAEGYSVSREKKESFPLTVTSAQKNPTAFYLCASHRDRANQPQHFGDGTRLSIL.

The genes are TRBV19 and TRBJ1-1, with D possibly matching TRBD1 (5 bases). Germline V gene sequence: CDR1 LNHDA, CDR2 SQIVND (reference sequence). Trimming cost V 5 bases and J 6 bases, with 10 bases left between them. This CDR3 spans 12 amino acids. The CDR3 protein is CASSFGTAEAFF. The CDR3 DNA is TGTGCCAGTAGTTTTGGGACGGCTGAAGCTTTCTTT.

The chain combines TRBV18 with TRBJ2-4; D gene unclear. Germline V gives CDR1 KGHSH, CDR2 LQKENI. The ends were cut back, 5 bases at V and 4 bases at J, with 12 bases in the middle. The CDR3 length is 14 residues. CDR3 sequence: CASSITETKNIQYF. CDR3 nucleotides: TGTGCCAGCTCAATTACAGAAACGAAAAACATTCAGTACTTC. Using reference TRBV18 and TRBJ2-4 for the parts outside the CDR3, the full variable domain is NAGVMQNPRHLVRRRGQEARLRCSPMKGHSHVYWYRQLPEEGLKFMVYLQKENIIDESGMPKERFSAEFPKEGPSILRIQQVVRGDSAAYFCASSITETKNIQYFGAGTRLSVL.

This sequence joins TRBV19 and TRBJ1-1, with D uncertain. The CDR3 runs 15 residues. Trimming removed 3 bases at V and 2 bases at J, with 13 bases between. Germline V gene sequence: CDR1 LNHDA, CDR2 SQIVND (reference sequence). The CDR3 is CASSISGSRNTEAFF. CDR3 DNA sequence: TGTGCCAGTAGTATCAGTGGGAGTAGAAACACTGAAGCTTTCTTT.

Only a few counts were recorded for this clonotype. The chain links TRBV13 to TRBJ1-1, with D unclear. The CDR3 contains 14 residues. The ends were cut back, 1 base at V and 4 bases at J, with 10 bases in the middle. From germline, CDR1 is PRHDT and CDR2 FYEKMQ (reference sequence). This chain's CDR3 is CASSLDGSVTEAFF. The CDR3 DNA follows: TGTGCCAGCAGCTTAGATGGATCAGTCACTGAAGCTTTCTTT. Full variable domain (rest looked up from reference TRBV13 and TRBJ1-1): AAGVIQSPRHLIKEKRETATLKCYPIPRHDTVYWYQQGPGQDPQFLISFYEKMQSDKGSIPDRFSAQQFSDYHSELNMSSLELGDSALYFCASSLDGSVTEAFFGQGTRLTVV.

This clonotype was detected a few times. The rearrangement links TRBV27 to TRBJ2-1; D is possibly TRBD2 (6 bases). This CDR3 is built from 16 residues. Germline CDR1 MNHEY, CDR2 SMNVEV (reference sequence). V lost 6 bases and J 0 bases, leaving 15 bases between the germline ends. CDR3 region: CASSNIPGVSYNEQFF. CDR3 coding DNA: TGTGCCAGCAGCAACATCCCGGGGGTCTCCTACAATGAGCAGTTCTTC.

This chain uses TRBV5-6 with TRBJ2-3; 9 nucleotides match TRBD2. The V and J ends lost 4 bases and 14 bases, in that order; junction bases with no gene match: 20. This CDR3 has 16 residues. Germline loops: CDR1 SGHDT, CDR2 YYEEEE. Here the CDR3 DNA reads TGTGCCAGCAGCCGGCGGGCTAGCGGGACGATCAGGCCGGGGTATTTT. Translated, it gives CASSRRASGTIRPGYF.

V gene TRBV5-1 combines with J gene TRBJ2-2; 7 positions match TRBD1. Germline V gene lookup returns CDR1 SGHRS and CDR2 YFSETQ. V trimming: 6 bases; J trimming: 0 bases; junction bases outside the gene matches: 5. The CDR3 length is 15 residues. The CDR3 DNA follows: TGCGCCAGCACCGGGACAGACCCGAACACCGGGGAGCTGTTTTTT. Its translation: CASTGTDPNTGELFF. The full variable domain, its missing parts supplied by reference TRBV5-1 and TRBJ2-2, is KAGVTQTPRYLIKTRGQQVTLSCSPISGHRSVSWYQQTPGQGLQFLFEYFSETQRNKGNFPGRFSGRQFSNSRSEMNVSTLELGDSALYLCASTGTDPNTGELFFGEGSRLTVL.

This chain joins TRBV11-2 and TRBJ2-1; the match to TRBD1 covers 7 bases. With V trimmed by 5 bases and J by 4 bases, 14 bases remained unmatched. Looked up from germline, CDR1 is SGHAT and CDR2 is FQNNGV. The CDR3 spans 17 residues. This CDR3 is CASSQRPTGRGYNEQFF. CDR3 DNA sequence: TGTGCCAGCAGCCAGAGGCCGACAGGGCGAGGGTACAATGAGCAGTTCTTC.

This clonotype appeared a few times. The chain links TRBV29-1 to TRBJ1-1, with D unclear. Germline V gives CDR1 SQVTM, CDR2 ANQGSEA. The ends were cut back, 4 bases at V and 1 base at J, with 16 bases in the middle. The CDR3 is 15 amino acids. The chain's CDR3 is CSVALRVAANTEAFF. The CDR3 DNA follows: TGCAGCGTTGCCTTGAGGGTCGCGGCGAACACTGAAGCTTTCTTT.

This chain links TRBV7-8 with TRBJ2-1, with a weak D call TRBD1 (6 bases). This CDR3 has 10 amino acids. Looked up from germline, CDR1 is SGHVS and CDR2 is FQNEAQ. V lost 8 bases, J lost 15 bases, and 14 bases lay in between. In DNA form, the CDR3 reads TGTGCCAGCGGGGCAGGGGAAACGTTCTTC. This codes for CASGAGETFF.